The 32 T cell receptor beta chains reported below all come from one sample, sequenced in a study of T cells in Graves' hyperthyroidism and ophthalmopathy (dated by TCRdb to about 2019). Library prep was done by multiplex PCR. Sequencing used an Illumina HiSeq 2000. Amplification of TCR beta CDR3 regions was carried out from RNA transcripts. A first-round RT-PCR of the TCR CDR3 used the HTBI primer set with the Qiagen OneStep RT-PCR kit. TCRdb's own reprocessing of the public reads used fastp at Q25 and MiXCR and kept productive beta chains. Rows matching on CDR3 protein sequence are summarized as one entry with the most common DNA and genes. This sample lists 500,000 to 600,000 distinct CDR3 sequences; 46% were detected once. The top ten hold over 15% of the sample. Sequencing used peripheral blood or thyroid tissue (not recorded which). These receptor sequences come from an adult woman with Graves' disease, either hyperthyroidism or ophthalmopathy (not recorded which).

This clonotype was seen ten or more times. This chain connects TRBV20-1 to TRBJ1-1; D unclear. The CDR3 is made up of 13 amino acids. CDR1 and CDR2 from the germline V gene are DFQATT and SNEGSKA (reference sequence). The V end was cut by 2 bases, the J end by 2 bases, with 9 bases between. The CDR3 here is CSARKDPNTEAFF. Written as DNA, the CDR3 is TGCAGTGCTAGAAAGGATCCAAACACTGAAGCTTTCTTT.

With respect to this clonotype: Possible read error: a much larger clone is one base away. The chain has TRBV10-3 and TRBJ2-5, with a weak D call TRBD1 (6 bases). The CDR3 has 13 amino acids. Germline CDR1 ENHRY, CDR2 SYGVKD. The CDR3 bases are TGTGCCACCAGAAGGGGGTACCAAGAGACCCTGTACTTC. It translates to CATRRGYQETLYF.

The chain's CDR3 is CASSRGEVTEAFF. The CDR3 coding sequence is TGTGCCAGCAGCCGGGGCGAAGTCACTGAAGCTTTCTTT. V usage is TRBV7-9 and J usage is TRBJ1-1; D perhaps matches TRBD1 (5 bases). This CDR3 has 13 residues. Germline V gives CDR1 SEHNR, CDR2 FQNEAQ (reference sequence). Trimming stripped 5 bases from V and 4 bases from J, with 11 bases between.

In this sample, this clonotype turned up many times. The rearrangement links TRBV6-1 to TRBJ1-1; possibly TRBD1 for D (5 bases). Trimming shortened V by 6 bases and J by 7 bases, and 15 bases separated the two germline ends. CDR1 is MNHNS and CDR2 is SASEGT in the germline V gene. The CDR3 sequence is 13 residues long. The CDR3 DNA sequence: TGTGCCAGCAGATCGACAGCTATTGATGAAGCTTTCTTT. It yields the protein CASRSTAIDEAFF.

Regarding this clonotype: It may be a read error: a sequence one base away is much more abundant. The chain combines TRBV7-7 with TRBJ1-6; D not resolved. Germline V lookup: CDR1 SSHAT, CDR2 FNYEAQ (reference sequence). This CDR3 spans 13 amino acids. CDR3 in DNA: TGTGCTAGCAGCTTAGGAATGGGATCACCCCTCCACTTT. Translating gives CASSLGMGSPLHF. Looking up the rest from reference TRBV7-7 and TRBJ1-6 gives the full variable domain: GAGVSQSPRYKVTKRGQDVTLRCDPISSHATLYWYQQALGQGPEFLTYFNYEAQPDKSGLPSDRFSAERPEGSISTLTIQRTEQRDSAMYRCASSLGMGSPLHFGNGTRLTVT.

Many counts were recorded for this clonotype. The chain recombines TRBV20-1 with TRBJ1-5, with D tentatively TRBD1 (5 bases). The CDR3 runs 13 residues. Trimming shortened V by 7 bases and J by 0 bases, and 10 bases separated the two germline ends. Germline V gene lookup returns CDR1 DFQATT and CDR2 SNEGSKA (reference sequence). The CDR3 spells CSGGTVSNQPQHF. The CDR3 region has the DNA TGCAGTGGGGGGACGGTTAGCAATCAGCCCCAGCATTTT.

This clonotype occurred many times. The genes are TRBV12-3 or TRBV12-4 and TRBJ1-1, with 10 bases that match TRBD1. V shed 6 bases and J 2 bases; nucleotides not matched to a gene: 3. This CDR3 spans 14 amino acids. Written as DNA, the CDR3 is TGTGCCAGCAGGACAGGGGGCAGAAACACTGAAGCTTTCTTT. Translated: CASRTGGRNTEAFF.

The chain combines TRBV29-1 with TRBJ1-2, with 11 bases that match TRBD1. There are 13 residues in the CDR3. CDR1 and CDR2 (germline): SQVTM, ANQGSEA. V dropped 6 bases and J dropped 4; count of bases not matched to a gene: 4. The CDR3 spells CSVPGQGGYGYTF. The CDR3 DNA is TGCAGCGTGCCGGGACAGGGGGGCTATGGCTACACCTTC.

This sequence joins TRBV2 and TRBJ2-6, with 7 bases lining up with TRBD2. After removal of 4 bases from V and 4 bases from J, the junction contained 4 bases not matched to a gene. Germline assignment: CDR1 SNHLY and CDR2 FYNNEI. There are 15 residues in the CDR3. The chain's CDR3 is CASSGGRAGANVLTF. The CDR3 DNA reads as TGTGCCAGCAGTGGAGGGAGGGCGGGGGCCAACGTCCTGACTTTC.

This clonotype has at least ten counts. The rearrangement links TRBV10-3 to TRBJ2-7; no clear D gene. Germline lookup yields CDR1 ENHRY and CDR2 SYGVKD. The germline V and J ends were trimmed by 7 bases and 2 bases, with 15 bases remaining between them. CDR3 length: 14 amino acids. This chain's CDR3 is CAIKGTSLPYEQYF. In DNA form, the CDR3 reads TGTGCCATCAAGGGTACGTCCCTTCCCTACGAGCAGTACTTC.

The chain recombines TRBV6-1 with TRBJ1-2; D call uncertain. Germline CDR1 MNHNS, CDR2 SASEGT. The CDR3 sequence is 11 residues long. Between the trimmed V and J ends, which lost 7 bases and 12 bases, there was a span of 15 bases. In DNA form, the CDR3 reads TGTGCCAGCAATCTACTAGCGGGTAACACCTTC. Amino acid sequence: CASNLLAGNTF.

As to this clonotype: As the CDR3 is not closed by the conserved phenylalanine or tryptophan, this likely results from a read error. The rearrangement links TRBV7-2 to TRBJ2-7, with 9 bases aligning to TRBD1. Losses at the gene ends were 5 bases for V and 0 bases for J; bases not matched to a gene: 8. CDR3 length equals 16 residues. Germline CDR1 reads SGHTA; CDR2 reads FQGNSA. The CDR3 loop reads CASSGDRDQHSYEQYL. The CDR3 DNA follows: TGTGCCAGCAGCGGGGACAGGGACCAGCACTCCTACGAGCAGTACCTC.

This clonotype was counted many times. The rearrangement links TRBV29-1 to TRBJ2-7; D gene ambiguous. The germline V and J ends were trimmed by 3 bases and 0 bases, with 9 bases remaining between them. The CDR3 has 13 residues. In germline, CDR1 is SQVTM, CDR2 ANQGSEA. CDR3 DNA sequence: TGCAGCGTTGACCTCCCAAGCTCCTACGAGCAGTACTTC. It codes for CSVDLPSSYEQYF.

This CDR3 is CATGSEGPEAFF. The CDR3 DNA reads TGTGCCACCGGCTCAGAGGGACCTGAAGCTTTCTTT. The chain is built from TRBV28 and TRBJ1-1, with D perhaps matching TRBD1 (5 bases). CDR1 is MDHEN, CDR2 SYDVKM, per germline. CDR3 length: 12 residues. V lost 10 bases and J lost 6, with 15 bases in between. Full variable domain (missing parts from reference TRBV28 and TRBJ1-1): DVKVTQSSRYLVKRTGEKVFLECVQDMDHENMFWYRQDPGLGLRLIYFSYDVKMKEKGDIPEGYSVSREKKERFSLILESASTNQTSMYLCATGSEGPEAFFGQGTRLTVV.

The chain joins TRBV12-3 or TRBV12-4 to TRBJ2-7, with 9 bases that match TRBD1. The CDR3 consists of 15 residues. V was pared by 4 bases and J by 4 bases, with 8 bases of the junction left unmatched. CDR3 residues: CASSSAGTGRYEQYF. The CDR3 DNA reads TGTGCCAGCAGTTCCGCCGGGACAGGGAGATACGAGCAGTACTTC.

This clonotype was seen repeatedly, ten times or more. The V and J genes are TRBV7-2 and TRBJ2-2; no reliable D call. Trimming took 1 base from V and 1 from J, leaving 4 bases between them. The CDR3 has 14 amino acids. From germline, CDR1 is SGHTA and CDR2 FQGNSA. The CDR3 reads CASSLERNTGELFF. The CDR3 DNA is TGTGCCAGCAGCTTAGAACGGAACACCGGGGAGCTGTTTTTT.

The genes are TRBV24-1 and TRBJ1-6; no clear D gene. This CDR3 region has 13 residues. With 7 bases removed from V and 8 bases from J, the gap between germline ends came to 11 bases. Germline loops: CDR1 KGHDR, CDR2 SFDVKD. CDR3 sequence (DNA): TGTGCCACCAGCCCGGGAATTGATTCACCCCTCCACTTT. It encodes CATSPGIDSPLHF.

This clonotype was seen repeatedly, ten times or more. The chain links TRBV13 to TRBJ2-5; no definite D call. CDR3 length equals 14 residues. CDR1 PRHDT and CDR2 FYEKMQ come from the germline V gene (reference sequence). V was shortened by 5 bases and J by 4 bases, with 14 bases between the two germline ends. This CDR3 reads CASSPWGRSETQYF. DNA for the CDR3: TGTGCCAGCAGCCCATGGGGAAGGTCAGAGACCCAGTACTTC. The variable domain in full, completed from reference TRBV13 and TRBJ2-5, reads AAGVIQSPRHLIKEKRETATLKCYPIPRHDTVYWYQQGPGQDPQFLISFYEKMQSDKGSIPDRFSAQQFSDYHSELNMSSLELGDSALYFCASSPWGRSETQYFGPGTRLLVL.

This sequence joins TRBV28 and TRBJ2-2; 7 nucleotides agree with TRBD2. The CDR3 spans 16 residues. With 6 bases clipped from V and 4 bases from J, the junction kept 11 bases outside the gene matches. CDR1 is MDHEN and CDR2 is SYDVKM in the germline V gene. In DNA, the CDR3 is TGTGCCAGCAGCCTTCGAGCGGGAATACCCACCGGGGAGCTGTTTTTT. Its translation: CASSLRAGIPTGELFF. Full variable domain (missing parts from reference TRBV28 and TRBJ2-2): DVKVTQSSRYLVKRTGEKVFLECVQDMDHENMFWYRQDPGLGLRLIYFSYDVKMKEKGDIPEGYSVSREKKERFSLILESASTNQTSMYLCASSLRAGIPTGELFFGEGSRLTVL.

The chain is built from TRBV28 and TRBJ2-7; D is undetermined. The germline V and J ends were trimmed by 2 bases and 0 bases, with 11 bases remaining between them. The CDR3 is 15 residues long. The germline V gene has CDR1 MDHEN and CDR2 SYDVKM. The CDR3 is CASSLMAMSSYEQYF. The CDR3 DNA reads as TGTGCCAGCAGTTTAATGGCTATGAGCTCCTACGAGCAGTACTTC. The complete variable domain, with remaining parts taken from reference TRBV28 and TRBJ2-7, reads DVKVTQSSRYLVKRTGEKVFLECVQDMDHENMFWYRQDPGLGLRLIYFSYDVKMKEKGDIPEGYSVSREKKERFSLILESASTNQTSMYLCASSLMAMSSYEQYFGPGTRLTVT.

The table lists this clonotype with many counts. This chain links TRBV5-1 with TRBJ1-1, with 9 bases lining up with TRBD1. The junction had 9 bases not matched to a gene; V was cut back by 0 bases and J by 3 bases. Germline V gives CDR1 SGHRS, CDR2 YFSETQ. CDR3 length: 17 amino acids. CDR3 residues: CASSLEGDRVPYTEAFF. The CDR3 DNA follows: TGCGCCAGCAGCTTGGAAGGGGACAGGGTACCGTACACTGAAGCTTTCTTT. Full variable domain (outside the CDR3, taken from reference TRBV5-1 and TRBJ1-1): KAGVTQTPRYLIKTRGQQVTLSCSPISGHRSVSWYQQTPGQGLQFLFEYFSETQRNKGNFPGRFSGRQFSNSRSEMNVSTLELGDSALYLCASSLEGDRVPYTEAFFGQGTRLTVV.

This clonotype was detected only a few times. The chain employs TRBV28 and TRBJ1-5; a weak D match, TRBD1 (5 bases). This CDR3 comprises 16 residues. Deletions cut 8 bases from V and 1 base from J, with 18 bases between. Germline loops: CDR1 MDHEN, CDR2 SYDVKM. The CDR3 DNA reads TGTGCCAGCTTCCGGAATAAGGGGCCGAGCAATCAGCCCCAGCATTTT. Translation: CASFRNKGPSNQPQHF.

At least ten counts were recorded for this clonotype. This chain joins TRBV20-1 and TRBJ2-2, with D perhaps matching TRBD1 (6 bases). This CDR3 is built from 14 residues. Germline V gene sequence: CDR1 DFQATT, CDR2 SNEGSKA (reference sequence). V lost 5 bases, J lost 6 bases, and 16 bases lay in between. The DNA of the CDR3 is TGCAGTGCTCTACACAGGGTTCAGGCCGGGGAGCTGTTTTTT. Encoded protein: CSALHRVQAGELFF.

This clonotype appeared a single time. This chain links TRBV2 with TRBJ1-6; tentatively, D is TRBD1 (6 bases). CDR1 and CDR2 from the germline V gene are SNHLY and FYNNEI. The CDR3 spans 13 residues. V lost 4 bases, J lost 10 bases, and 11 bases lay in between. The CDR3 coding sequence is TGTGCCAGCAGTGGGGACAACGGCTCACCCCTCCACTTT. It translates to CASSGDNGSPLHF.

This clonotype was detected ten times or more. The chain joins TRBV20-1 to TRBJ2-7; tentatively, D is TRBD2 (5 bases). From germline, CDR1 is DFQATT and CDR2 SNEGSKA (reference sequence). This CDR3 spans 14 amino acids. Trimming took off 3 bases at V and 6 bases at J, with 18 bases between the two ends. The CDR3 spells CSASKWENLVEQYF. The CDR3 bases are TGCAGTGCTAGTAAGTGGGAGAACCTGGTCGAGCAGTACTTC.

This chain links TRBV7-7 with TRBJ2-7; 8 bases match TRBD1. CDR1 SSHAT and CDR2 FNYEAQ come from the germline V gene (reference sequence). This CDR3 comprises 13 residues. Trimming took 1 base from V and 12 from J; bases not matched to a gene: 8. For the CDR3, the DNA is TGTGCCAGCAGCTTAGATGGACAGGGAGACATGTACTTC. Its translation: CASSLDGQGDMYF.

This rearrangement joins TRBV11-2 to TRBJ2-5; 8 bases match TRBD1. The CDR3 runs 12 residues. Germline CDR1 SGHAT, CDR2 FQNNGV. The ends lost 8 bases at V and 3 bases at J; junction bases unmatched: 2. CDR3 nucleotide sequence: TGTGCCAGCCTACAGGGGGAAGAGACCCAGTACTTC. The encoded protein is CASLQGEETQYF.

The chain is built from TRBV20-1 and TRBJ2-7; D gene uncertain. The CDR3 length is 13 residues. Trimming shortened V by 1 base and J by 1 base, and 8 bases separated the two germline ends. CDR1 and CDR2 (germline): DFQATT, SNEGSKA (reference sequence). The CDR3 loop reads CSARGARSYEQYF. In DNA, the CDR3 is TGCAGTGCTAGAGGGGCTAGATCCTACGAGCAGTACTTC.

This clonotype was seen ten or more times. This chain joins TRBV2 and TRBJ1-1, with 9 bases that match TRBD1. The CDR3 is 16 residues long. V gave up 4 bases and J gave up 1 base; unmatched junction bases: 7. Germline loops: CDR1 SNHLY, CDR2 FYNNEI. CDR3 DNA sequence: TGTGCCAGCAGTGCGTTACAGGGGGCAAGGAACACTGAAGCTTTCTTT. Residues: CASSALQGARNTEAFF.

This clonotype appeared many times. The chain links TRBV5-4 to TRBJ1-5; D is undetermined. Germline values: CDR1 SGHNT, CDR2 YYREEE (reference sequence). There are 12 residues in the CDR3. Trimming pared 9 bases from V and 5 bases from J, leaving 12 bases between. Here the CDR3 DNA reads TGTGCCAACCTGACCTTCCATCAGCCCCAGCATTTT. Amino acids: CANLTFHQPQHF.

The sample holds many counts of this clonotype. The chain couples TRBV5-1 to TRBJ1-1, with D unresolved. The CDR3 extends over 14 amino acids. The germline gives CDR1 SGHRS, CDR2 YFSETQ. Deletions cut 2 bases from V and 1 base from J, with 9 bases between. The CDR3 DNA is TGCGCCAGCAGCTTTGAGGTGGAGAACACTGAAGCTTTCTTT. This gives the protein CASSFEVENTEAFF.

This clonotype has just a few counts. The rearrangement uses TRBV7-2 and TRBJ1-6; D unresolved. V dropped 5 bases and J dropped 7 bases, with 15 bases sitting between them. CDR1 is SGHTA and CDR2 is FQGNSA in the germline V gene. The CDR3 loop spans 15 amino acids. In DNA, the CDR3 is TGTGCCAGCAGCCAGGACGGGGAACAGAATTCACCCCTCCACTTT. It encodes CASSQDGEQNSPLHF.